The present TCR beta chain was sequenced within a study of OX40 agonist ivuxolimab in advanced cancers. Study observations and caveats: CD4+ T cells averaged fewer expanded clones than CD8+ T cells.

For this clone: Its cognate antigen is unknown.

CDR3 size: 13 residues. The germline V and J ends were trimmed by 2 bases and 6 bases, with 8 bases remaining between them. Germline-derived CDR1 and CDR2 are SGHRS and YFSETQ. Profiled with immunoSEQ multiplex PCR; TCRdb holds only in-frame clones, not every one. The repertoire holds about 89,000 clones, with roughly 90% as singletons. The receptor comes from an adult with an advanced solid tumor such as melanoma, head and neck, liver or kidney cancer. The genes are TRBV5-1 and TRBJ2-2; no clear D. Sample: CD4+ or CD8+ T cells sorted from blood, taken in a trial of the OX40 agonist ivuxolimab. The CDR3 protein is CASSFIGPGELFF. In DNA, the CDR3 is TGCGCCAGCAGCTTTATCGGCCCCGGGGAGCTGTTTTTT.